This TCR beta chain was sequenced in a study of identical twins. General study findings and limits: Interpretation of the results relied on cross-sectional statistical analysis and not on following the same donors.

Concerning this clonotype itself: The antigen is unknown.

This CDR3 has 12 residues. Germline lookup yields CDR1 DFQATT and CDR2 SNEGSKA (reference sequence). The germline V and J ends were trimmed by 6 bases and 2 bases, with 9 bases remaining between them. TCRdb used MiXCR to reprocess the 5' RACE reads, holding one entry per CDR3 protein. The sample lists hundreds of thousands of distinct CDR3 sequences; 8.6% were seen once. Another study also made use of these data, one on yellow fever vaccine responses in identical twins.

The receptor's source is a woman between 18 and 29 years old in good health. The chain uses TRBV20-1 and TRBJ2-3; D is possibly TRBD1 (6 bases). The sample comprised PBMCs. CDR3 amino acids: CSAGTNTDTQYF. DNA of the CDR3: TGCAGTGCCGGGACAAACACAGATACGCAGTATTTT.